Listed here are 7 T cell receptor beta chains from one sample, sequenced in a study of cytomegalovirus exposure and HLA in healthy donors. Researchers ran the PCR with 60 Vbeta and 13 Jbeta primers. This table comes from immunoSEQ multiplex PCR, and its TCRdb copy is limited to in-frame clones, with some not included. The data show roughly 80,000 clones, roughly 74% seen once. The sequenced sample was PBMCs. The receptors shown here come from a woman aged 50 to 60 in good health and CMV-seropositive.

The chain combines TRBV7-2 with TRBJ2-7; D perhaps matches TRBD2 (5 bases). Germline V lookup: CDR1 SGHTA, CDR2 FQGNSA. The CDR3 is 15 amino acids. The V end was cut by 3 bases, the J end by 1 base, with 13 bases between. The CDR3 loop is CASSLSLAISYEQYF. The DNA for the CDR3 is TGTGCCAGCAGCTTGTCTCTAGCCATTTCCTACGAGCAGTACTTC.

This sequence joins TRBV29-1 and TRBJ2-5, with D possibly matching TRBD1 (7 bases). The CDR3 spans 14 residues. V was clipped by 5 bases and J by 4 bases, with 17 bases between them. Germline assignment: CDR1 SQVTM and CDR2 ANQGSEA. The CDR3 spells CSVKGAGLGETQYF. The DNA of the CDR3 is TGCAGCGTTAAGGGGGCGGGGCTCGGAGAGACCCAGTACTTC. Drawing the rest from reference TRBV29-1 and TRBJ2-5, the complete variable domain is SAVISQKPSRDICQRGTSLTIQCQVDSQVTMMFWYRQQPGQSLTLIATANQGSEATYESGFVIDKFPISRPNLTFSTLTVSNMSPEDSSIYLCSVKGAGLGETQYFGPGTRLLVL.

The chain links TRBV11-2 to TRBJ2-7; 10 bases match TRBD2. CDR1 and CDR2 from the germline V gene are SGHAT and FQNNGV. V gave up 5 bases and J gave up 2 bases; unmatched junction bases: 9. CDR3 length: 16 residues. The CDR3 bases are TGTGCCAGCAGCCAAACCGGGACTAGCGAGACCTACGAGCAGTACTTC. Its translation is CASSQTGTSETYEQYF.

This chain links TRBV4-1 with TRBJ2-1; 9 bases fit TRBD2. The CDR3 is 18 residues long. Germline V gene sequence: CDR1 MGHRA, CDR2 YSYEKL. V was clipped by 2 bases and J by 5 bases; unmatched bases: 13. The CDR3, as DNA: TGCGCCAGCAGCCAACAACCTAGCGGGACGTCGTTCGACAATGAGCAGTTCTTC. Amino acids: CASSQQPSGTSFDNEQFF.

The rearrangement links TRBV30 to TRBJ2-3; D unclear. CDR3 length: 15 amino acids. Looked up from germline, CDR1 is GTSNPN and CDR2 is SVGIG (reference sequence). The V end was cut by 1 base, the J end by 0 bases, with 11 bases between. The CDR3 here is CAWSAVFTSTDTQYF. CDR3 nucleotides: TGTGCCTGGAGTGCGGTATTTACTAGCACAGATACGCAGTATTTT.

This clone was recorded at least ten times. The genes are TRBV9 and TRBJ2-3, with 11 bases matching TRBD2. This CDR3 region has 17 residues. With V trimmed by 3 bases and J by 5 bases, 11 bases remained unmatched. In germline, CDR1 is SGDLS, CDR2 YYNGEE. This chain's CDR3 is CASSATTSGSAVDTQYF. The CDR3, as DNA: TGTGCCAGCAGCGCGACTACTAGCGGGAGTGCGGTAGATACGCAGTATTTT.

This clone was found once. The V and J genes are TRBV4-1 and TRBJ2-7, with no clear D. The germline V and J ends were trimmed by 0 bases and 5 bases, with 11 bases remaining between them. The CDR3 is 14 amino acids. In germline, CDR1 is MGHRA, CDR2 YSYEKL. CDR3 amino acids: CASSQDPLVDEQYF. In DNA form, the CDR3 reads TGCGCCAGCAGCCAAGATCCCCTAGTTGACGAGCAGTACTTC.